The 32 T cell receptor beta chains given below trace back to one sample, sequenced in a study of cytomegalovirus exposure and HLA in healthy donors. The study ran its PCR with 60 Vbeta and 13 Jbeta primers. Here immunoSEQ multiplex PCR was the method, and the copy in TCRdb shows in-frame clones only, minus some. The sample spans 200,000 to 250,000 clones; the ten largest clones claim roughly 0.98%. The sequenced material came from PBMCs. These receptors came from a woman aged 25-40 years in good health and CMV-seropositive.

The chain combines TRBV27 with TRBJ1-1; D is possibly TRBD1 (6 bases). The V gene lost 3 bases and the J gene lost 11 bases, with 19 bases spanning the gap. In germline, CDR1 is MNHEY, CDR2 SMNVEV (reference sequence). This CDR3 comprises 14 residues. The CDR3 DNA reads as TGTGCCAGCAGTTTCTCGACAGGCGGCCGTCTGGCTTTCTTT. Translation gives CASSFSTGGRLAFF.

The chain couples TRBV6-1 to TRBJ1-4, with D possibly being TRBD1 (5 bases). CDR3 size: 18 residues. Germline V CDR1 and CDR2: MNHNS, SASEGT. V was trimmed by 1 base and J by 0 bases, leaving 15 bases between them. The CDR3: CASSEGAAGIATNEKLFF. The CDR3 nucleotides are TGTGCCAGCAGTGAAGGTGCGGCAGGGATAGCAACTAATGAAAAACTGTTTTTT.

About this clone itself: Within the sample, other DNA sequences also encode this same CDR3. The chain links TRBV28 to TRBJ1-5; 10 nucleotides agree with TRBD1. With V trimmed by 4 bases and J by 7 bases, 10 bases remained unmatched. The CDR3 contains 16 residues. Germline loops: CDR1 MDHEN, CDR2 SYDVKM. As DNA, the CDR3 is TGTGCCAGCAGTTCCCCCGGGACAGGGGTAGGGCAGCCCCAGCATTTT. Encoded protein: CASSSPGTGVGQPQHF.

The gene calls are TRBV10-1 and TRBJ1-1; the D is unclear. Germline loops: CDR1 WNHNN, CDR2 SYGVQD (reference sequence). Trimming cost V 6 bases and J 4 bases, with 12 bases left between them. The CDR3 length is 13 residues. The CDR3 DNA sequence: TGCGCCAGCAGCTATCGACTGGGCACTGAAGCTTTCTTT. Encoded protein: CASSYRLGTEAFF.

The rearrangement links TRBV4-3 to TRBJ2-7, with D perhaps TRBD1 (6 bases). The CDR3 is 14 residues long. Between the trimmed V and J ends, which lost 4 bases and 2 bases, there was a span of 12 bases. The germline V gene encodes CDR1 LGHNA and CDR2 YSLEER. CDR3 DNA sequence: TGCGCCAGCAGCCGGGGGCAAGACGCCTACGAGCAGTACTTC. This codes for CASSRGQDAYEQYF.

The V call is TRBV2, the J call TRBJ2-6, with a tentative D call TRBD1 (5 bases). Trimming cost V 1 base and J 3 bases, with 7 bases left between them. The length of the CDR3 is 15 residues. Per the germline V gene, CDR1 is SNHLY and CDR2 is FYNNEI. The CDR3 region is CASSEEDNGANVLTF. The CDR3 coding sequence is TGTGCCAGCAGTGAAGAGGACAATGGGGCCAACGTCCTGACTTTC. The full variable domain, its missing parts supplied by reference TRBV2 and TRBJ2-6, is EPEVTQTPSHQVTQMGQEVILRCVPISNHLYFYWYRQILGQKVEFLVSFYNNEISEKSEIFDDQFSVERPDGSNFTLKIRSTKLEDSAMYFCASSEEDNGANVLTFGAGSRLTVL.

The V and J genes are TRBV10-2 and TRBJ2-1, with D possibly matching TRBD2 (5 bases). Germline loops: CDR1 WSHSY, CDR2 SAAADI. CDR3 size: 13 residues. The V gene lost 3 bases and the J gene lost 8 bases, with 11 bases spanning the gap. In DNA form, the CDR3 reads TGCGCCAGCAGTGATGAGGGCCCCCATGAGCAGTTCTTC. This sequence encodes CASSDEGPHEQFF.

This rearrangement joins TRBV5-1 to TRBJ2-3, with 14 bases fitting TRBD2. Germline values: CDR1 SGHRS, CDR2 YFSETQ. The CDR3 covers 15 residues. With 4 bases clipped from V and 5 bases from J, the junction kept 3 bases outside the gene matches. This CDR3 is CASSAGLAGVDTQYF. Written as DNA, the CDR3 is TGCGCCAGCAGCGCGGGACTAGCGGGGGTAGATACGCAGTATTTT.

The V call is TRBV30, the J call TRBJ2-5; D gene uncertain. V was clipped by 5 bases and J by 3 bases, with 19 bases between them. The CDR3 sequence is 15 residues long. Germline V gene data show CDR1 as GTSNPN and CDR2 as SVGIG (reference sequence). CDR3 DNA sequence: TGTGCCTGGGGCGGTGGAAGAGTACTTGAAGAGACCCAGTACTTC. This encodes CAWGGGRVLEETQYF.

V is TRBV29-1 and J is TRBJ2-1; D perhaps matches TRBD1 (6 bases). This CDR3 has 16 amino acids. Germline V gene data show CDR1 as SQVTM and CDR2 as ANQGSEA. V was clipped by 4 bases and J by 7 bases, with 23 bases between them. This CDR3 reads CSVARLDRSSGNEQFF. The CDR3 DNA follows: TGCAGCGTTGCTAGATTAGACAGGTCGTCGGGGAATGAGCAGTTCTTC.

The chain is built from TRBV6-5 and TRBJ2-1; 10 bases map to TRBD2. The V segment lost 2 bases and the J segment 9 bases; nucleotides outside the gene matches: 7. CDR1 MNHEY and CDR2 SVGAGI come from the germline V gene. The CDR3 runs 15 residues. The CDR3 spells CASSYQAGGPGEQFF. The DNA for the CDR3 is TGTGCCAGCAGTTACCAAGCGGGGGGGCCAGGTGAGCAGTTCTTC.

V gene TRBV4-3 combines with J gene TRBJ1-2, with 7 nucleotides matching TRBD1. The CDR3 has 14 amino acids. Germline V gene sequence: CDR1 LGHNA, CDR2 YSLEER. V gave up 3 bases and J gave up 4 bases; unmatched junction bases: 5. The DNA of the CDR3 is TGCGCCAGCAGCCAGTACGGACAGGTCTATGGCTACACCTTC. Its translation is CASSQYGQVYGYTF.

V usage is TRBV2 and J usage is TRBJ1-1; possible D gene TRBD1, 5 bases. The CDR3 runs 12 residues. The V end lost 7 bases, the J end lost 6 bases, and 12 bases lay between the germline ends. Germline V gene data show CDR1 as SNHLY and CDR2 as FYNNEI. The CDR3 DNA is TGTGCCAGCAACGTAGGGGTGGCTGAAGCTTTCTTT. Residues: CASNVGVAEAFF.

The chain is built from TRBV5-1 and TRBJ1-4; the D is unclear. The CDR3 length is 15 residues. The germline V gene has CDR1 SGHRS and CDR2 YFSETQ. The V end lost 1 base, the J end lost 0 bases, and 7 bases lay between the germline ends. Written as DNA, the CDR3 is TGCGCCAGCAGCTTGCCAGAAACAACTAATGAAAAACTGTTTTTT. Amino acids: CASSLPETTNEKLFF. The whole variable domain, remainder taken from reference TRBV5-1 and TRBJ1-4, is KAGVTQTPRYLIKTRGQQVTLSCSPISGHRSVSWYQQTPGQGLQFLFEYFSETQRNKGNFPGRFSGRQFSNSRSEMNVSTLELGDSALYLCASSLPETTNEKLFFGSGTQLSVL.

The CDR3 is CASSLADRLDTEAFF. The CDR3 nucleotides are TGCGCCAGCAGCTTGGCAGACAGGTTAGACACTGAAGCTTTCTTT. The rearrangement links TRBV5-1 to TRBJ1-1, with D possibly TRBD1 on 6 matching bases. The CDR3 is made up of 15 amino acids. From germline, CDR1 is SGHRS and CDR2 YFSETQ. V was cut by 0 bases and J by 3 bases, with 12 bases left in between.

The chain couples TRBV5-1 to TRBJ1-5; D gene ambiguous. CDR3 size: 15 residues. Trimming took off 4 bases at V and 2 bases at J, with 13 bases between the two ends. Germline V gene sequence: CDR1 SGHRS, CDR2 YFSETQ. CDR3 sequence: CASSPGQSGNQPQHF. In DNA form, the CDR3 reads TGCGCCAGCAGCCCGGGTCAGTCAGGCAATCAGCCCCAGCATTTT.

CDR3 region: CASVIVYEQYF. The CDR3 DNA follows: TGTGCCAGCGTCATTGTCTACGAGCAGTACTTC. V gene TRBV2 combines with J gene TRBJ2-5; D not certain. The J call may be wrong; the DNA end is better matched by TRBJ2-7. This CDR3 region has 11 residues. Germline values: CDR1 SNHLY, CDR2 FYNNEI.

The V gene is TRBV2, the J gene TRBJ2-5, with TRBD2 matching 7 bases. The germline CDR1 and CDR2 sequences are SNHLY and FYNNEI. Losses at the gene ends were 4 bases for V and 1 base for J; bases not matched to a gene: 9. The CDR3 consists of 16 residues. The CDR3 protein is CASSVQPPGGQETQYF. The CDR3 DNA follows: TGTGCCAGCAGTGTACAGCCACCGGGGGGCCAAGAGACCCAGTACTTC.

The rearrangement uses TRBV7-9 and TRBJ1-1; D call uncertain. Looked up from germline, CDR1 is SEHNR and CDR2 is FQNEAQ (reference sequence). The V end lost 5 bases, the J end lost 1 base, and 11 bases lay between the germline ends. The CDR3 covers 14 residues. DNA of the CDR3: TGTGCCAGCAGCCGCGAAGTGCCGAACACTGAAGCTTTCTTT. Residues: CASSREVPNTEAFF.

The rearrangement links TRBV6-5 to TRBJ1-4, with 8 positions matching TRBD1. CDR1 and CDR2 from the germline V gene are MNHEY and SVGAGI. This CDR3 contains 15 residues. Germline trimming cut 2 bases from V and 10 bases from J; bases unmatched to any gene: 9. The CDR3 DNA reads as TGTGCCAGCAGTTACCGGGAACAGGGGGGGGGAAAACTGTTTTTT. Protein: CASSYREQGGGKLFF.

The V gene is TRBV6-1, the J gene TRBJ2-3; unclear D gene. The CDR3 sequence is 13 residues long. V gave up 2 bases and J gave up 4 bases, with 7 bases separating them. The germline V gene has CDR1 MNHNS and CDR2 SASEGT. CDR3 nucleotide sequence: TGTGCCAGCAGTGAATACGGAGCAGATACGCAGTATTTT. As protein: CASSEYGADTQYF.

With respect to this clone: Other DNA sequences within the sample encode an identical CDR3. The rearrangement links TRBV4-3 to TRBJ2-7, with 9 bases identical to TRBD1. There are 14 residues in the CDR3. V shed 4 bases and J 3 bases; nucleotides not matched to a gene: 4. CDR1 is LGHNA, CDR2 YSLEER, per germline. CDR3 in amino acids: CASSPGQGIYEQYF. CDR3 sequence (DNA): TGCGCCAGCAGCCCGGGACAGGGCATCTACGAGCAGTACTTC.

The rearrangement joins TRBV10-3 to TRBJ1-5; weak D call: TRBD1 (6 bases). V lost 3 bases, J lost 6 bases, and 15 bases lay in between. CDR3 size: 15 residues. The V gene's germline CDR1 is ENHRY and CDR2 SYGVKD. Here the CDR3 DNA reads TGTGCCATCAGTGACCAGGGGAGTTTGGGTCAGCCCCAGCATTTT. Translated: CAISDQGSLGQPQHF.

On this clone itself: One end of the junction varies from germline; a read error may be responsible. The CDR3 sequence: CASRVDRDTEASF. The CDR3 nucleotides are TGTGCCAGCAGAGTGGACAGGGACACTGAAGCTTCCTTT. The V and J genes are TRBV28 and TRBJ1-1; the match to TRBD1 covers 8 bases. The CDR3 has 13 amino acids. In germline, CDR1 is MDHEN, CDR2 SYDVKM.

The chain links TRBV25-1 to TRBJ2-1; possible D gene TRBD1, 6 bases. CDR1 and CDR2 (germline): MGHDK, SYGVNS. This CDR3 has 14 amino acids. V lost 6 bases and J 3 bases, leaving 12 bases between the germline ends. CDR3 coding DNA: TGTGCCAGCAGCGTGCAGGGGAACTACAATGAGCAGTTCTTC. Protein product: CASSVQGNYNEQFF.

The gene calls are TRBV5-1 and TRBJ1-1, with a weak D call TRBD1 (5 bases). Germline lookup yields CDR1 SGHRS and CDR2 YFSETQ. There are 15 residues in the CDR3. The V end lost 7 bases, the J end lost 5 bases, and 21 bases lay between the germline ends. The DNA for the CDR3 is TGCGCCAGCCACTGGGGCCCCGAGATCGGGACTGAAGCTTTCTTT. This sequence encodes CASHWGPEIGTEAFF. Full variable domain (missing parts from reference TRBV5-1 and TRBJ1-1): KAGVTQTPRYLIKTRGQQVTLSCSPISGHRSVSWYQQTPGQGLQFLFEYFSETQRNKGNFPGRFSGRQFSNSRSEMNVSTLELGDSALYLCASHWGPEIGTEAFFGQGTRLTVV.

J is TRBJ2-7 and V is TRBV7-6; D is possibly TRBD1 (6 bases). The germline gives CDR1 SGHVS, CDR2 FNYEAQ. This CDR3 is built from 18 residues. V lost 1 base, J lost 4 bases, and 23 bases lay in between. CDR3 coding DNA: TGTGCCAGCAGCTTAGATCCCCCTCTCAGGACAGAGCCTTACGAGCAGTACTTC. Protein sequence: CASSLDPPLRTEPYEQYF.

The J gene is TRBJ2-3, the V gene TRBV10-1; 11 bases line up with TRBD2. The germline V gene encodes CDR1 WNHNN and CDR2 SYGVQD (reference sequence). The V gene end was trimmed by 0 bases and the J gene end by 2 bases; junction bases not matched to a gene: 13. The CDR3 has 20 amino acids. The CDR3 protein is CASSESPLLAGVLITDTQYF. The CDR3 nucleotides read TGCGCCAGCAGTGAGTCGCCACTACTAGCGGGAGTTCTTATCACAGATACGCAGTATTTT.

The V call is TRBV7-2, the J call TRBJ2-7, with D tentatively TRBD1 (6 bases). CDR1 and CDR2 (germline): SGHTA, FQGNSA. The CDR3 runs 16 residues. Deletions cut 6 bases from V and 0 bases from J, with 18 bases between. This CDR3 reads CASRFDGQKFSYEQYF. Written as DNA, the CDR3 is TGTGCCAGCAGATTTGATGGACAGAAATTCTCCTACGAGCAGTACTTC. The variable domain in full, completed from reference TRBV7-2 and TRBJ2-7, reads GAGVSQSPSNKVTEKGKDVELRCDPISGHTALYWYRQSLGQGLEFLIYFQGNSAPDKSGLPSDRFSAERTGGSVSTLTIQRTQQEDSAVYLCASRFDGQKFSYEQYFGPGTRLTVT.

The gene calls are TRBV29-1 and TRBJ2-3; 10 nucleotides line up with TRBD2. With V trimmed by 3 bases and J by 1 base, 1 base remained unmatched. The CDR3 length is 14 residues. Germline V gives CDR1 SQVTM, CDR2 ANQGSEA. CDR3 region: CSVEGTSGTDTQYF. CDR3 coding DNA: TGCAGCGTTGAGGGGACTAGCGGCACAGATACGCAGTATTTT.

Here the CDR3 reads CASSQDPTGEPDTQYF. The CDR3 DNA sequence: TGCGCCAGCAGCCAAGATCCAACGGGAGAACCAGATACGCAGTATTTT. This rearrangement joins TRBV4-1 to TRBJ2-3; D possibly corresponds to TRBD2 (6 bases). Trimming pared 0 bases from V and 4 bases from J, leaving 14 bases between. There are 16 residues in the CDR3. Germline values: CDR1 MGHRA, CDR2 YSYEKL.

The rearrangement links TRBV10-2 to TRBJ2-5; TRBD1 might be the D (6 bases). The CDR3 loop spans 14 amino acids. V was pared by 3 bases and J by 1 base, with 9 bases between. From germline, CDR1 is WSHSY and CDR2 SAAADI. The CDR3 nucleotides read TGCGCCAGCAGTGAATGGGGGCCCCAAGAGACCCAGTACTTC. Translating it yields CASSEWGPQETQYF.